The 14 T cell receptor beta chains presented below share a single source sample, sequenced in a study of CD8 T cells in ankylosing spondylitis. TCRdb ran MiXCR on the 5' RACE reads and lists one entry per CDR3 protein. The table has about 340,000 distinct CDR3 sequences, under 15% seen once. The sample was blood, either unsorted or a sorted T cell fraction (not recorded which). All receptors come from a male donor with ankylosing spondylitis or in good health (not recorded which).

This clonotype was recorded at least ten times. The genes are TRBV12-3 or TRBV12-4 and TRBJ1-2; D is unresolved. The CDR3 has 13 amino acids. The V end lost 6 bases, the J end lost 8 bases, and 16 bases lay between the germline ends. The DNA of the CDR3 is TGTGCCAGCAGCCCTGAGTATGGCGGCGGCTACACCTTC. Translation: CASSPEYGGGYTF.

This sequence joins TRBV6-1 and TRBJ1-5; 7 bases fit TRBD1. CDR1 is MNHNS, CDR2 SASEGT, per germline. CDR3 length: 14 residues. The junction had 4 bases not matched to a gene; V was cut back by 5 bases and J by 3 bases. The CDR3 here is CASSPDRDNQPQHF. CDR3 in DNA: TGTGCCAGCAGTCCTGACAGGGACAATCAGCCCCAGCATTTT.

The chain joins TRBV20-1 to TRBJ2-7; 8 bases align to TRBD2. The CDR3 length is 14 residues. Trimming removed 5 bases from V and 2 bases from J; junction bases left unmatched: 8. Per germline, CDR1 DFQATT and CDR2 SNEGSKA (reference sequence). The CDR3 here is CSAFSGTSAYEQYF. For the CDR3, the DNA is TGCAGTGCTTTTAGCGGGACGAGCGCCTACGAGCAGTACTTC.

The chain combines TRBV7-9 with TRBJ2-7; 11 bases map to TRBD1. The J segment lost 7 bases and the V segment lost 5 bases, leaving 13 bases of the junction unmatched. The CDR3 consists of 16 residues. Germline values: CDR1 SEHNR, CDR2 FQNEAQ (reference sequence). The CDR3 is CASSPNPGQGVYEQYF. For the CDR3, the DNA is TGTGCCAGCAGCCCTAATCCGGGACAGGGGGTTTATGAGCAGTACTTC.

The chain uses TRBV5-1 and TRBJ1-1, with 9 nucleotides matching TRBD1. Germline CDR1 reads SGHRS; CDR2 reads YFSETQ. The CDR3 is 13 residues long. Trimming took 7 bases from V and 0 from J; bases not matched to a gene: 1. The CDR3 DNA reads TGCGCCAGCGGACAGGGGTTGAACACTGAAGCTTTCTTT. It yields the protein CASGQGLNTEAFF.

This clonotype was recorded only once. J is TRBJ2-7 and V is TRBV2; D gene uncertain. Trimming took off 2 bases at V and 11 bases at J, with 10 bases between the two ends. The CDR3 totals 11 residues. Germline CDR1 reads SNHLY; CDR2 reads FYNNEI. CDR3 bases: TGTGCCAGCAGTGAAACCCCCTTAGAGTACTTC. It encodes CASSETPLEYF.

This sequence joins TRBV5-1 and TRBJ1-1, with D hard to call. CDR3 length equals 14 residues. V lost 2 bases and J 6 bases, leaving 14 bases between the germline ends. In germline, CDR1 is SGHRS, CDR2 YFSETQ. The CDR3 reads CASSFGPGGPEAFF. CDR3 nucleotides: TGCGCCAGCAGCTTTGGACCGGGAGGGCCTGAAGCTTTCTTT.

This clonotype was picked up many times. The CDR3 bases are TGCAGCGTTGTTCGCGGGGGGACAGATACGCAGTATTTT. Amino acids: CSVVRGGTDTQYF. The chain has TRBV29-1 and TRBJ2-3; 8 nucleotides line up with TRBD2. Trimming cost V 4 bases and J 3 bases; bases outside gene matches: 3. This CDR3 is built from 13 residues. Germline-derived CDR1 and CDR2 are SQVTM and ANQGSEA.

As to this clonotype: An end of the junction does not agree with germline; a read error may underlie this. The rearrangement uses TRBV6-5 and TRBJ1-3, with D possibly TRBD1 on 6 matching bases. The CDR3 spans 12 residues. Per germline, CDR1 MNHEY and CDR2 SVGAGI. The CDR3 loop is CASRSLTGSPDF. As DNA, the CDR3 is TGTGCCAGCAGGTCCCTAACAGGGAGTCCCGATTTT.

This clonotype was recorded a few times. The CDR3 is CASSQGQGLANYGYTF. CDR3 DNA: TGTGCCAGCTCCCAAGGACAGGGACTAGCTAACTATGGCTACACCTTC. The genes are TRBV18 and TRBJ1-2; 8 nucleotides agree with TRBD1. The CDR3 spans 16 residues. Germline-derived CDR1 and CDR2 are KGHSH and LQKENI. V gave up 6 bases and J gave up 0 bases; unmatched junction bases: 9.

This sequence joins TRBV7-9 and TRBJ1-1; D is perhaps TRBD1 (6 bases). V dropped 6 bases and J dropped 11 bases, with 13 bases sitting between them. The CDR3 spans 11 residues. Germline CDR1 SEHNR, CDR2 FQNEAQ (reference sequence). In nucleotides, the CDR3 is TGTGCCAGCAGTCCCTCCCAGGGGGCTTTCTTT. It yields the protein CASSPSQGAFF.

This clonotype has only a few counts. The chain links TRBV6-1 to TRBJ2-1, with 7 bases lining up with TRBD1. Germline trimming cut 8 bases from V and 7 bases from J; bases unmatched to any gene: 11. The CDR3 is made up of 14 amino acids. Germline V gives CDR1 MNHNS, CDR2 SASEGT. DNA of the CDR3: TGTGCCAGCTCAGGGGGAGAGGACCGGAATGAGCAGTTCTTC. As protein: CASSGGEDRNEQFF.

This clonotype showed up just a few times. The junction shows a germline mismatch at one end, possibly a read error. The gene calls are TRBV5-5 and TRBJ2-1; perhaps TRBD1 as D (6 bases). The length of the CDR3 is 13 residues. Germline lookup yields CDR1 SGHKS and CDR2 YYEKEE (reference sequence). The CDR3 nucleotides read TGTGCTAGCACAGGGCTAGCAGACCCGGAGCAGTTCTTC. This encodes CASTGLADPEQFF. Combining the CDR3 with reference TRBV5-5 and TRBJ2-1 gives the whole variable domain DAGVTQSPTHLIKTRGQQVTLRCSPISGHKSVSWYQQVLGQGPQFIFQYYEKEERGRGNFPDRFSARQFPNYSSELNVNALLLGDSALYLCASTGLADPEQFFGPGTRLTVL.

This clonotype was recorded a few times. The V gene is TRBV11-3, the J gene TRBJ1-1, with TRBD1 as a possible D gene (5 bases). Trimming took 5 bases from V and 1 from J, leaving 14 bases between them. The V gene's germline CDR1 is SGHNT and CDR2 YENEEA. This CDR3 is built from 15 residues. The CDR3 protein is CASSPRWDPNTEAFF. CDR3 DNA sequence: TGTGCCAGCAGCCCCAGATGGGACCCGAACACTGAAGCTTTCTTT. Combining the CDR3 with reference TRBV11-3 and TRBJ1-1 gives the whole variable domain EAGVVQSPRYKIIEKKQPVAFWCNPISGHNTLYWYLQNLGQGPELLIRYENEEAVDDSQLPKDRFSAERLKGVDSTLKIQPAELGDSAVYLCASSPRWDPNTEAFFGQGTRLTVV.